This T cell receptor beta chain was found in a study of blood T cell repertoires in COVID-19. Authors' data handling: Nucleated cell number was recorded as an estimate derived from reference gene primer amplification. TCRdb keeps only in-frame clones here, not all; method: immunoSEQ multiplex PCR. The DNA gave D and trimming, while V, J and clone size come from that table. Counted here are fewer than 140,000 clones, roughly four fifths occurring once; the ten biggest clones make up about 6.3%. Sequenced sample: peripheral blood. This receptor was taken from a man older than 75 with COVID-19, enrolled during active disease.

The CDR3 nucleotides are TGTGCCAGCAGACTTGGCCAGGGGCGCACAGATACGCAGTATTTT. Encoded protein: CASRLGQGRTDTQYF. The chain has TRBV27 and TRBJ2-3; weak D call: TRBD1 (6 bases). Germline V gene data show CDR1 as MNHEY and CDR2 as SMNVEV (reference sequence). This CDR3 has 15 amino acids. Trimming shortened V by 6 bases and J by 1 base, and 14 bases separated the two germline ends.